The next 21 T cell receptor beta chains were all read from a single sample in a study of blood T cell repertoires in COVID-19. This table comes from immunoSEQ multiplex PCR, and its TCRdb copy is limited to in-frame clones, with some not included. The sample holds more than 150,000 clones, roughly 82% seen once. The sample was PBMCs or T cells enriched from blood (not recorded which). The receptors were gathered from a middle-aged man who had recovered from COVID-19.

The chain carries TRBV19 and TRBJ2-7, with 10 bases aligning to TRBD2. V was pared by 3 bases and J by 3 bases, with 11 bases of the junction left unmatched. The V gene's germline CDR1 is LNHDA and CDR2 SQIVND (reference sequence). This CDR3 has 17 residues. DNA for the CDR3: TGTGCCAGTAGTATGGGGCTTGCGACTAGCGGGTTCTACGAGCAGTACGTC. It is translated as CASSMGLATSGFYEQYV.

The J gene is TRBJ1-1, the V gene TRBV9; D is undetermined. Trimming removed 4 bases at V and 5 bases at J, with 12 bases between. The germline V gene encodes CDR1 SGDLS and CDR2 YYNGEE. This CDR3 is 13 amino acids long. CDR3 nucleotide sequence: TGTGCCAGCAGCCACCCGAGTCGAACTGAAGCTTTCTTT. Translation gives CASSHPSRTEAFF. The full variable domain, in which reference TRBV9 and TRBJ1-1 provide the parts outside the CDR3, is DSGVTQTPKHLITATGQRVTLRCSPRSGDLSVYWYQQSLDQGLQFLIQYYNGEERAKGNILERFSAQQFPDLHSELNLSSLELGDSALYFCASSHPSRTEAFFGQGTRLTVV.

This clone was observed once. The CDR3 coding sequence is TGTGCCAGCAGCCAACTAGAAGATACGCAGTATTTT. This encodes CASSQLEDTQYF. The chain combines TRBV3-1 (or the pseudogene TRBV3-2) with TRBJ2-3; no reliable D call. The V gene lost 2 bases and the J gene lost 5 bases, with 5 bases spanning the gap. CDR1 and CDR2 from the germline V gene are LGHDT and YNNKEL (reference sequence). This CDR3 has 12 residues.

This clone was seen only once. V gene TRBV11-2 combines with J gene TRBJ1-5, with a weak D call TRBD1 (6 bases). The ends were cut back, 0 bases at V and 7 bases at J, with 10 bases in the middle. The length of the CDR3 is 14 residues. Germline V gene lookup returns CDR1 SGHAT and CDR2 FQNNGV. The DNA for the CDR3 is TGTGCCAGCAGCTTAGATCGGGGGGGCCAGCCCCAGCATTTT. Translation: CASSLDRGGQPQHF.

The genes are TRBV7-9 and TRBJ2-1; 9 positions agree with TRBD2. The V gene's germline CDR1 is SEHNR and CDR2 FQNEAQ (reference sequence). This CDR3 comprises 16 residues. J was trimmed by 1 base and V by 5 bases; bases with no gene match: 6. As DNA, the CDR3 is TGTGCCAGCAGCCCGGGACTAGCCCTATCCTACAATGAGCAGTTCTTC. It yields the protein CASSPGLALSYNEQFF.

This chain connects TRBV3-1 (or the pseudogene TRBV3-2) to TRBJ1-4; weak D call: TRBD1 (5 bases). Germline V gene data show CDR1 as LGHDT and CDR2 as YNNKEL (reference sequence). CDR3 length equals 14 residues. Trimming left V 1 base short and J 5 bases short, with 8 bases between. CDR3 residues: CASSQGSGNEKLFF. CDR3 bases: TGTGCCAGCAGCCAAGGGTCAGGGAATGAAAAACTGTTTTTT.

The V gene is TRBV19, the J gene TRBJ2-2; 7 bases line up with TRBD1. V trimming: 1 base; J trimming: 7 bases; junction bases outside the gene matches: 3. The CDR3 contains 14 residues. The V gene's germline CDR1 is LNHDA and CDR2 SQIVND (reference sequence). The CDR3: CASSIGWTGGELFF. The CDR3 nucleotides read TGTGCCAGTAGTATAGGATGGACAGGCGGGGAGCTGTTTTTT.

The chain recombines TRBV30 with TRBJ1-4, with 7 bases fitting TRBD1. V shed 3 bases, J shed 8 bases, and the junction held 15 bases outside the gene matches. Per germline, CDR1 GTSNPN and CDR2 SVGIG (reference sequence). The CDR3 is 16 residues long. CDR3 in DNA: TGTGCCTGGAGCTCGTACCGACAGGGCGTAAGGGAAAAACTGTTTTTT. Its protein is CAWSSYRQGVREKLFF. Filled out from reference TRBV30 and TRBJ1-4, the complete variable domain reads SQTIHQWPATLVQPVGSPLSLECTVEGTSNPNLYWYRQAAGRGLQLLFYSVGIGQISSEVPQNLSASRPQDRQFILSSKKLLLSDSGFYLCAWSSYRQGVREKLFFGSGTQLSVL.

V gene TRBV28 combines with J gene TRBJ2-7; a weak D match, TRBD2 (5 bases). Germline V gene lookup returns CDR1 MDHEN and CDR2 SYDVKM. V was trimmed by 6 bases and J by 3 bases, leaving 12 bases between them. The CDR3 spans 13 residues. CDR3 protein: CASRTPGGYEQYF. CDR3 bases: TGTGCCAGCAGGACCCCCGGAGGCTACGAGCAGTACTTC.

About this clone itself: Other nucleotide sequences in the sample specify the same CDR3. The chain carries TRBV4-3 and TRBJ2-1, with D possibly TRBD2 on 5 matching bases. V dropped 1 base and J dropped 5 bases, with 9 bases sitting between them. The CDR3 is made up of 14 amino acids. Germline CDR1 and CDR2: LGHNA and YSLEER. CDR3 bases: TGCGCCAGCAGCCAAGGGACTGGTGACAATGAGCAGTTCTTC. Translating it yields CASSQGTGDNEQFF.

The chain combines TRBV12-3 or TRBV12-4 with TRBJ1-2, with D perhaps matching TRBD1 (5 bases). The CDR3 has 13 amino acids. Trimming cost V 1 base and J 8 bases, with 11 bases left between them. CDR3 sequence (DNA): TGTGCCAGCAGTTTAGTAGAAGGGGTGGGCTACACCTTC. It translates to CASSLVEGVGYTF.

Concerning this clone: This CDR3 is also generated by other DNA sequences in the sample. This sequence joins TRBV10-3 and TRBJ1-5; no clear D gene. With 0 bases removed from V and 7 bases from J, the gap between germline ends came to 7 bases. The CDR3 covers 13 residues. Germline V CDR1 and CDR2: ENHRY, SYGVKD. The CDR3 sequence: CAISESSGQPQHF. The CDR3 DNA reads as TGTGCCATCAGTGAGTCGTCCGGGCAGCCCCAGCATTTT.

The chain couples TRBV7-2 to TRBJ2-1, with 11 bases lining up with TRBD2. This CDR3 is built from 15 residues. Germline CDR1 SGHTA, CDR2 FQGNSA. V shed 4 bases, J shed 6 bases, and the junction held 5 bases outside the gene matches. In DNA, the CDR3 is TGTGCCAGCAGCTCCGGGACTAGCGGTTTCAATGAGCAGTTCTTC. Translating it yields CASSSGTSGFNEQFF.

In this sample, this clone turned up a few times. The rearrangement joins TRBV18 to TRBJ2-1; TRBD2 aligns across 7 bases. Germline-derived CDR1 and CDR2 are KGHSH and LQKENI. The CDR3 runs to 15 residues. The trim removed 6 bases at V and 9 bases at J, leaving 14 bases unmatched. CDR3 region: CASSPGTTLGGEQFF. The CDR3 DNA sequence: TGTGCCAGCTCCCCCGGGACTACCCTCGGGGGTGAGCAGTTCTTC. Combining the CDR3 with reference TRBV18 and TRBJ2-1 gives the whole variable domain NAGVMQNPRHLVRRRGQEARLRCSPMKGHSHVYWYRQLPEEGLKFMVYLQKENIIDESGMPKERFSAEFPKEGPSILRIQQVVRGDSAAYFCASSPGTTLGGEQFFGPGTRLTVL.

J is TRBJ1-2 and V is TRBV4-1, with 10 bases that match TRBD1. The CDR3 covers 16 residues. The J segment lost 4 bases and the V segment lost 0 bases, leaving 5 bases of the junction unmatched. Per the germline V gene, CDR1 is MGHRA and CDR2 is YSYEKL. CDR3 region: CASSQDLTGGSYGYTF. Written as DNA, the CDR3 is TGCGCCAGCAGCCAAGATCTGACAGGGGGCAGCTATGGCTACACCTTC.

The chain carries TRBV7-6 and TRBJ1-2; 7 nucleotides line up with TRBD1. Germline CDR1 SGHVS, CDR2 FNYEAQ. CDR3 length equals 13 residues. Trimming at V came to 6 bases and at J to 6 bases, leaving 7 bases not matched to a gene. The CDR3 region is CASSPRQGDGYTF. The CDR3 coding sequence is TGTGCCAGCAGTCCACGACAGGGTGATGGCTACACCTTC.

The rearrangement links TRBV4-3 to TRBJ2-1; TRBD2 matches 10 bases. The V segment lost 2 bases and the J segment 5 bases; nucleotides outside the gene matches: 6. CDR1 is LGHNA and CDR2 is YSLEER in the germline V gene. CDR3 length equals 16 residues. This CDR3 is CASSQPPGTSDNEQFF. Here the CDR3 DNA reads TGCGCCAGCAGCCAACCCCCCGGGACTAGCGACAATGAGCAGTTCTTC.

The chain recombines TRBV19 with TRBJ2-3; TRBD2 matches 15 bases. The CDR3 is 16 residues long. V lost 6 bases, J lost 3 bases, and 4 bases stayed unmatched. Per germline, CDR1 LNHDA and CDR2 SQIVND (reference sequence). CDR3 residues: CASSLGLAGGTDTQYF. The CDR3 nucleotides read TGTGCCAGTAGCCTCGGACTAGCGGGAGGGACAGATACGCAGTATTTT.

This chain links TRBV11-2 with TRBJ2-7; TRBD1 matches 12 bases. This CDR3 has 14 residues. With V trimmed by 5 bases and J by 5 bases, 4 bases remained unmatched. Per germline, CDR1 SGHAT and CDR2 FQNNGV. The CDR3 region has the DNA TGTGCCAGCAGCCGAGGGACAGGGGGCCACGAGCAGTACTTC. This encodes CASSRGTGGHEQYF.

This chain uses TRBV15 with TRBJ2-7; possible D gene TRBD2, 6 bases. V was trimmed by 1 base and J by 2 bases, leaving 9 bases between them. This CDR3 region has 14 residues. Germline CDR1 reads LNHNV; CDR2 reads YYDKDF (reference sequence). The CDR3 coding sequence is TGTGCCACCAGCAGAGGGGGGAGGCCCTACGAGCAGTACTTC. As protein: CATSRGGRPYEQYF.

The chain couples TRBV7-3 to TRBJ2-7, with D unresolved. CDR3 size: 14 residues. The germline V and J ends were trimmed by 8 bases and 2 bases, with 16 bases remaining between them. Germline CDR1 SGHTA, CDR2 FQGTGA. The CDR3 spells CASVLLPDPYEQYF. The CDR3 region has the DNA TGTGCCAGCGTCTTATTACCAGATCCCTACGAGCAGTACTTC.